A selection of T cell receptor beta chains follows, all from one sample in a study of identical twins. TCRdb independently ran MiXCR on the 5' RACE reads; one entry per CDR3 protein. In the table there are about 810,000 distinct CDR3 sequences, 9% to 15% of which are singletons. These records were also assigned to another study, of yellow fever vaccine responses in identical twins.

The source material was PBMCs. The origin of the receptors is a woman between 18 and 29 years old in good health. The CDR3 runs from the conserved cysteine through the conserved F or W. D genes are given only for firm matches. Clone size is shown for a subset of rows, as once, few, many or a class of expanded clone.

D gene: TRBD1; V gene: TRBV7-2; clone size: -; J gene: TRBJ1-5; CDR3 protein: CASSPDRAQPQHF; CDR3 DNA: TGTGCCAGCAGCCCCGACAGGGCCCAGCCCCAGCATTTT
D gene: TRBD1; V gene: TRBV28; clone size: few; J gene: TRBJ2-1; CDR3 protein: CASSSSWTGSEQFF; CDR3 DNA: TGTGCCAGCAGTTCTTCATGGACAGGAAGTGAGCAGTTCTTC
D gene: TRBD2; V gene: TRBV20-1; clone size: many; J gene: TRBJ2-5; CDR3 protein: CSARDDRGLAGVETQYF; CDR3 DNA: TGCAGTGCTAGAGATGACAGAGGACTAGCGGGAGTAGAGACCCAGTACTTC
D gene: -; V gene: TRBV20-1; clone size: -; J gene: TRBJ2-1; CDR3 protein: CSATAYSYNEQFF; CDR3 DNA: TGCAGTGCTACTGCATACAGCTACAATGAGCAGTTCTTC
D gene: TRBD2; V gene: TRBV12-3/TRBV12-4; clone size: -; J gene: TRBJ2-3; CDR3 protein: CASSLTGWASGGPDTQYF; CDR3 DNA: TGTGCCAGCAGTTTAACAGGCTGGGCTAGCGGGGGCCCAGATACGCAGTATTTT
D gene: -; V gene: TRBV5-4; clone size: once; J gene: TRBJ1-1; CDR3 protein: CASSPSWGDTEAFF; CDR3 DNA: TGTGCCAGCAGCCCCTCTTGGGGTGACACTGAAGCTTTCTTT
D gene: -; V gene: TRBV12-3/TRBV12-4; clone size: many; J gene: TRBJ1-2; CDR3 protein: CASSLSTDSGYTF; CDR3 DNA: TGTGCCAGCAGTTTATCGACAGACTCTGGCTACACCTTC
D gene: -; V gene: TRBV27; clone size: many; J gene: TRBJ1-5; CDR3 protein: CASSLSATGINQPQHF; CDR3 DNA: TGTGCCAGCAGTTTATCCGCGACAGGAATCAATCAGCCCCAGCATTTT
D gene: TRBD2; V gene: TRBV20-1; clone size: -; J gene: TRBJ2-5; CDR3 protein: CSAIGTSGGPWDTQYF; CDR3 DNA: TGCAGTGCTATTGGGACTAGCGGGGGGCCCTGGGATACCCAGTACTTC
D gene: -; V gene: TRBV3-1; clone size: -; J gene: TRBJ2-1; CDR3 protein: CASSQSSLLYNEQFF; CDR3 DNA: TGTGCCAGCAGCCAATCCTCTCTACTCTACAATGAGCAGTTCTTC
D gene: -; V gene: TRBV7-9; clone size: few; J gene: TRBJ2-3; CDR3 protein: CASSLATGHTDTQYF; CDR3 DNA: TGTGCCAGCAGCTTAGCCACAGGGCACACAGATACGCAGTATTTT
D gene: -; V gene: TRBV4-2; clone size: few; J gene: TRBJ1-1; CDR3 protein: CASSRPGPSNTEAFF; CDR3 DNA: TGTGCCAGCAGCCGTCCGGGGCCATCGAACACTGAAGCTTTCTTT
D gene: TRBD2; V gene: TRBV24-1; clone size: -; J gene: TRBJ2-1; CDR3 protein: CATSRGGGQDNEQFF; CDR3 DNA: TGTGCCACCAGCCGGGGCGGGGGTCAGGACAATGAGCAGTTCTTC
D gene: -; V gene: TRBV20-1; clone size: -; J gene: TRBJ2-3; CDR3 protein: CSARYRDTQYF; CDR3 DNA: TGCAGTGCAAGATACCGGGATACGCAGTATTTT
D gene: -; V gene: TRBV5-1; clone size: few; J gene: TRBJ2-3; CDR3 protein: CASNLSPGAYTDTQYF; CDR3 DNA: TGCGCCAGCAACCTTTCCCCGGGGGCCTACACAGATACGCAGTATTTT
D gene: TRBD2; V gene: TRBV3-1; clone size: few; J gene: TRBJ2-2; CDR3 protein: CASSQISRLAGPDRAGELFF; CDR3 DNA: TGTGCCAGCAGCCAGATCTCCAGACTAGCGGGTCCGGATCGAGCCGGGGAGCTGTTTTTT
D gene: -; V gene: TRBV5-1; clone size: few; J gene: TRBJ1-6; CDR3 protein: CASSSDARLIGSPLHF; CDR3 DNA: TGCGCCAGCAGCTCGGACGCTAGGTTAATCGGTTCACCCCTCCACTTT
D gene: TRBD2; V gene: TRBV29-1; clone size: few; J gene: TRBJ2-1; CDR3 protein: CSVVGLAGGSSYNEQFF; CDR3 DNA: TGCAGCGTTGTGGGACTAGCGGGAGGGAGCTCCTACAATGAGCAGTTCTTC
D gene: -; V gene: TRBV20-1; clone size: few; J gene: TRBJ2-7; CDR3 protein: CSAGGLGRNYEQYF; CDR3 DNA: TGCAGTGCGGGAGGCTTGGGACGGAACTACGAGCAGTACTTC
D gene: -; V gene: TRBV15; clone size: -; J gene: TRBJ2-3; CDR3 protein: CATSRGSLTGTDTQYF; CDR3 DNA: TGTGCCACCAGCAGAGGAAGCCTGACAGGCACAGATACGCAGTATTTT
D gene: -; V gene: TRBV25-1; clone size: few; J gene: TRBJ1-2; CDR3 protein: CASSESPRDYGYTF; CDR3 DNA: TGTGCCAGCAGTGAATCCCCGAGGGACTATGGCTACACCTTC
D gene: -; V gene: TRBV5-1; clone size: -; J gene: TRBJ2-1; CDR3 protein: CASSLGSWGAYNEQFF; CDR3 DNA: TGCGCCAGCAGCTTGGGGTCATGGGGGGCTTACAATGAGCAGTTCTTC
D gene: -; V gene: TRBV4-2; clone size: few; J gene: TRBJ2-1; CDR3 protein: CASSQGEADSYNEQFF; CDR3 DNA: TGTGCCAGCAGCCAAGGGGAAGCGGACTCATACAATGAGCAGTTCTTC
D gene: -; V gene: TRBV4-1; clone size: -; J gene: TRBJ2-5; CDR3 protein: CASSQLWGAVETQYF; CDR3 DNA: TGCGCCAGCAGCCAATTATGGGGGGCCGTGGAGACCCAGTACTTC
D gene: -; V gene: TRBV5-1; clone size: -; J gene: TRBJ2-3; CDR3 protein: CASRRLQLQSSTDTQYF; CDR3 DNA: TGCGCCAGCAGACGACTACAGCTTCAGTCTAGCACAGATACGCAGTATTTT
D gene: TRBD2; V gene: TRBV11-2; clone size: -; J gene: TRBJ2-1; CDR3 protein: CASSLDPFGTSSYNEQFF; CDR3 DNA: TGTGCCAGCAGCTTAGATCCCTTTGGGACTAGCTCCTACAATGAGCAGTTCTTC
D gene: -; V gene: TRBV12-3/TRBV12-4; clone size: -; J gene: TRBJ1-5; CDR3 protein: CASSTGLGNQPQHF; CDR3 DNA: TGTGCCAGCTCTACAGGGCTCGGGAATCAGCCCCAGCATTTT
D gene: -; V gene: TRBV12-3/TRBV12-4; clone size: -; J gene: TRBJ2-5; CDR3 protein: CASSSPDRQETQYF; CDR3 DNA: TGTGCCAGCAGTTCTCCGGACAGACAAGAGACCCAGTACTTC
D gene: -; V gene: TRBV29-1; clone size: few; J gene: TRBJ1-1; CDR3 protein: CSVTSLLQGSAEAFF; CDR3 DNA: TGCAGCGTGACCTCACTATTACAGGGATCGGCTGAAGCTTTCTTT
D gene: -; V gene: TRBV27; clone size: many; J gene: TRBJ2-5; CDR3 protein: CASSPSWVGVGGFVTQYF; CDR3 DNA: TGTGCCAGCAGTCCCTCATGGGTAGGAGTTGGAGGGTTTGTGACCCAGTACTTC
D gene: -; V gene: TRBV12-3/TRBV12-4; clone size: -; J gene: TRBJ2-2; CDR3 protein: CASSLSGSGIGELFF; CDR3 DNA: TGTGCCAGCAGTTTATCCGGGAGTGGTATCGGGGAGCTGTTTTTT
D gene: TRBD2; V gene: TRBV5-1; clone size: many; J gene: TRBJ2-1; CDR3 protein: CASSLAVAGGSYNEQFF; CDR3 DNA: TGCGCCAGCAGCTTGGCCGTAGCGGGAGGCTCCTACAATGAGCAGTTCTTC
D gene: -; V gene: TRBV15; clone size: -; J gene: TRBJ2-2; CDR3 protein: CATEWPNTGELFF; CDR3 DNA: TGTGCCACCGAATGGCCGAACACCGGGGAGCTGTTTTTT
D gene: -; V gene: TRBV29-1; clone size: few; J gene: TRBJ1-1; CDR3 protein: CSVKGGVNTEAFF; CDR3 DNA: TGCAGCGTTAAAGGTGGAGTGAACACTGAAGCTTTCTTT
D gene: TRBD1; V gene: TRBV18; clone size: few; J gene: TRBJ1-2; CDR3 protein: CASSPTGTEGEGYTF; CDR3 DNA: TGTGCCAGCTCACCGACCGGGACAGAGGGGGAGGGCTACACCTTC
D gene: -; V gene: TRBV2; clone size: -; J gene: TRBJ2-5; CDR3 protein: CASTIEASPQETQYF; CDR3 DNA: TGTGCCAGCACCATCGAGGCGAGTCCACAAGAGACCCAGTACTTC
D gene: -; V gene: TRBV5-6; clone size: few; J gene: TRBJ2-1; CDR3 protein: CASSPPRAPYNEQFF; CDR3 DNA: TGTGCCAGCAGCCCCCCCCGAGCCCCCTACAATGAGCAGTTCTTC
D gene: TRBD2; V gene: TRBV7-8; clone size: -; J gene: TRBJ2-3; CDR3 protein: CASSLKQRERDTQYF; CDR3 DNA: TGTGCCAGCAGCTTAAAGCAGCGGGAAAGGGATACGCAGTATTTT
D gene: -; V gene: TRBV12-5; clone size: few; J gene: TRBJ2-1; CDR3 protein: CASGFLPGNEQFF; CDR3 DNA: TGTGCTAGTGGTTTCCTGCCTGGGAATGAGCAGTTCTTC
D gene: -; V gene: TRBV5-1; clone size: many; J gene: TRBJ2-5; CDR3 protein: CASSQLGGHQETQYF; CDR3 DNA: TGCGCCAGCAGCCAGCTCGGGGGACACCAAGAGACCCAGTACTTC
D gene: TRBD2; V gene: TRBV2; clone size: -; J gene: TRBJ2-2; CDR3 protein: CASRSASGRTGELFF; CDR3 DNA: TGTGCCAGCAGGTCCGCTAGCGGGAGGACCGGGGAGCTGTTTTTT
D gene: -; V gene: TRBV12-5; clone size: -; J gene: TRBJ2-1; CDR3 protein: CASGKRLGGYNEQFF; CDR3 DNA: TGTGCTAGTGGTAAGCGGTTGGGGGGATACAATGAGCAGTTCTTC